This T cell receptor (beta chain) emerged from a study of CD8 T cells in Susac syndrome. RNA in amounts of about 0.5 to 1 ug was reverse transcribed with random hexamers. MiXCR, run by TCRdb on the immunoSEQ multiplex PCR reads, gives a single entry per CDR3 protein. The table records about 290,000 distinct CDR3 sequences, around 89% of them present only once. The V gene end was trimmed by 2 bases and the J gene end by 3 bases; junction bases not matched to a gene: 1. CDR1 and CDR2 (germline): ENHRY, SYGVKD. CDR3 length: 15 amino acids. The multiple sclerosis control group consisted of treatment-naive patients whose relapsing-remitting disease, which was either stable or active, fulfilled revised McDonald criteria. CD8+ and CD4+ T cells were negatively isolated; TEMRA cells were FACS-enriched.

The source of this sequence is a human donor with multiple sclerosis. The specimen was CD8+ T cells from PBMCs. The chain combines TRBV10-3 with TRBJ2-2; 9 positions agree with TRBD1. The CDR3 sequence is CAISEGTGHTGELFF. The CDR3 DNA reads as TGTGCCATCAGTGAGGGGACAGGGCACACCGGGGAGCTGTTTTTT.